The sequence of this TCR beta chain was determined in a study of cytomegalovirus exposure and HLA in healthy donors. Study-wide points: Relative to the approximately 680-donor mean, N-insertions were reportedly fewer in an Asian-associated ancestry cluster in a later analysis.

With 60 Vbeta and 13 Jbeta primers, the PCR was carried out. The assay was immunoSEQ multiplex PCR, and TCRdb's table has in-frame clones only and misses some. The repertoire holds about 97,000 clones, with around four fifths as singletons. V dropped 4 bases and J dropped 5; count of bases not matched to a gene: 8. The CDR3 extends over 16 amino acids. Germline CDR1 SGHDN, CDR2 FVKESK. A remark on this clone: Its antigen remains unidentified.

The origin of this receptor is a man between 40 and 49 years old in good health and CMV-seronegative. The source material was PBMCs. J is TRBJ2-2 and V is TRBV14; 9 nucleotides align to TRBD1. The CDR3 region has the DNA TGTGCCAGCAGCCCTTGGACAGGGGAAAAGACCGGGGAGCTGTTTTTT. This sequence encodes CASSPWTGEKTGELFF. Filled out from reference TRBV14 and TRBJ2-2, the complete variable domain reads EAGVTQFPSHSVIEKGQTVTLRCDPISGHDNLYWYRRVMGKEIKFLLHFVKESKQDESGMPNNRFLAERTGGTYSTLKVQPAELEDSGVYFCASSPWTGEKTGELFFGEGSRLTVL.